This TCR beta chain derives from a study of blood T cell repertoires in COVID-19. This CDR3 region has 14 residues. The germline CDR1 and CDR2 sequences are MNHEY and SVGAGI. Between the trimmed V and J ends, which lost 11 bases and 4 bases, there was a span of 18 bases. The repertoire was sequenced with immunoSEQ multiplex PCR; TCRdb's copy has only in-frame clones and lacks some. The sample has about 210,000 clones; 80% to 90% are singletons. This chain links TRBV6-5 with TRBJ1-5, with TRBD1 as a possible D gene (5 bases). The clonotype originates from a man between 60 and 70 years old who had recovered from COVID-19. The sequencing input was peripheral blood. This CDR3 is CAGQVAGGNQPQHF. CDR3 bases: TGTGCCGGCCAAGTCGCGGGGGGAAATCAGCCCCAGCATTTT.